The 20 T cell receptor beta chains below all came from one sample that was sequenced in a study of CD8 T cells in Susac syndrome. It was with random hexamers that 0.5 to 1 ug RNA was reverse transcribed. Each CDR3 protein gets one entry after TCRdb re-called the immunoSEQ multiplex PCR reads with MiXCR. The top ten hold about 0.11% of the sample, which has 250,000 to 350,000 distinct CDR3 sequences, approximately 84% seen once. The sample consisted of CD8+ T cells from PBMCs. Receptors originate from a human donor with multiple sclerosis.

The chain couples TRBV28 to TRBJ2-3; 12 positions agree with TRBD1. The CDR3 covers 16 residues. V dropped 3 bases and J dropped 5; count of bases not matched to a gene: 6. Germline V gene sequence: CDR1 MDHEN, CDR2 SYDVKM. The CDR3 is CASSFGTGGAEDTQYF. The CDR3 bases are TGTGCCAGCAGTTTCGGGACAGGGGGCGCGGAAGATACGCAGTATTTT.

The chain couples TRBV2 to TRBJ2-1; 7 bases are shared with TRBD2. With V trimmed by 7 bases and J by 6 bases, 9 bases remained unmatched. CDR1 is SNHLY and CDR2 is FYNNEI in the germline V gene. CDR3 length equals 14 residues. Written as DNA, the CDR3 is TGTGCCAGCAATTCGGCGGGAGAGCTCAATGAGCAGTTCTTC. Protein: CASNSAGELNEQFF. Based on the CDR3 plus reference TRBV2 and TRBJ2-1, the full variable domain is EPEVTQTPSHQVTQMGQEVILRCVPISNHLYFYWYRQILGQKVEFLVSFYNNEISEKSEIFDDQFSVERPDGSNFTLKIRSTKLEDSAMYFCASNSAGELNEQFFGPGTRLTVL.

This chain links TRBV24-1 with TRBJ2-5, with 9 bases identical to TRBD2. Germline lookup yields CDR1 KGHDR and CDR2 SFDVKD. Trimming removed 6 bases from V and 5 bases from J; junction bases left unmatched: 6. This CDR3 spans 14 amino acids. Here the CDR3 reads CATSQAGGLETQYF. The CDR3 region has the DNA TGTGCCACCAGTCAAGCGGGAGGACTGGAGACCCAGTACTTC.

The chain couples TRBV9 to TRBJ2-1, with D perhaps TRBD1 or TRBD2 (5 bases each). CDR3 size: 11 residues. V lost 4 bases and J lost 9, with 8 bases in between. Germline assignment: CDR1 SGDLS and CDR2 YYNGEE. The CDR3 nucleotides are TGTGCCAGCAGCACGGGACGTGAGCAGTTCTTC. Its protein product is CASSTGREQFF.

The genes are TRBV27 and TRBJ2-3; D is possibly TRBD1 (7 bases). Germline V CDR1 and CDR2: MNHEY, SMNVEV (reference sequence). The CDR3 is 16 amino acids. Trimming took off 6 bases at V and 2 bases at J, with 18 bases between the two ends. The DNA for the CDR3 is TGTGCCAGCAGCCCATCCGCGGGACAGTTCACAGATACGCAGTATTTT. Translated: CASSPSAGQFTDTQYF.

This rearrangement joins TRBV10-3 to TRBJ2-7, with TRBD2 identical over 11 bases. Germline assignment: CDR1 ENHRY and CDR2 SYGVKD. The CDR3 runs to 16 residues. Germline trimming cut 1 base from V and 1 base from J; bases unmatched to any gene: 3. CDR3 sequence (DNA): TGTGCCATCAGTGAGTGGTCTAGCGGGGGGTCCTACGAGCAGTACTTC. Its translation is CAISEWSSGGSYEQYF.

The chain couples TRBV19 to TRBJ2-1; no reliable D call. The CDR3 length is 14 residues. The germline V and J ends were trimmed by 0 bases and 4 bases, with 7 bases remaining between them. The germline gives CDR1 LNHDA, CDR2 SQIVND (reference sequence). CDR3 sequence: CASSIDSLYNEQFF. CDR3 bases: TGTGCCAGTAGTATAGACTCACTGTACAATGAGCAGTTCTTC.

This chain joins TRBV19 and TRBJ1-1; a possible D gene is TRBD1 (5 bases). This CDR3 is 13 amino acids long. V lost 9 bases to trimming and J lost 4 bases, with 15 bases between them. Germline CDR1 LNHDA, CDR2 SQIVND (reference sequence). In nucleotides, the CDR3 is TGTGCCAGCCGGGGACGCGAGGGCACTGAAGCTTTCTTT. It is translated as CASRGREGTEAFF.

A single count supports this clonotype. The chain uses TRBV5-5 and TRBJ2-3; D gene uncertain. Trimming cost V 1 base and J 4 bases, with 13 bases left between them. Germline CDR1 reads SGHKS; CDR2 reads YYEKEE (reference sequence). CDR3 length: 15 residues. CDR3 in amino acids: CASSLFDDNSDTQYF. The CDR3 bases are TGTGCCAGCAGCTTGTTCGATGACAACTCAGATACGCAGTATTTT.

V gene TRBV28 combines with J gene TRBJ2-3; D call uncertain. V was pared by 3 bases and J by 6 bases, with 10 bases between. This CDR3 comprises 13 residues. CDR1 MDHEN and CDR2 SYDVKM come from the germline V gene. CDR3 bases: TGTGCCAGCAGTTTCACGATAGATGATACGCAGTATTTT. As protein: CASSFTIDDTQYF. Looking up the rest from reference TRBV28 and TRBJ2-3 gives the full variable domain: DVKVTQSSRYLVKRTGEKVFLECVQDMDHENMFWYRQDPGLGLRLIYFSYDVKMKEKGDIPEGYSVSREKKERFSLILESASTNQTSMYLCASSFTIDDTQYFGPGTRLTVL.

V and J are TRBV2 and TRBJ2-2; D is perhaps TRBD1 (6 bases). The CDR3 spans 17 residues. Germline loops: CDR1 SNHLY, CDR2 FYNNEI. With 3 bases removed from V and 3 bases from J, the gap between germline ends came to 17 bases. The CDR3, as DNA: TGTGCCAGCAGTGAGGATCTCGACAGGACCGACACCGGGGAGCTGTTTTTT. Its protein is CASSEDLDRTDTGELFF.

This chain connects TRBV4-2 to TRBJ2-1, with 7 bases fitting TRBD2. Germline V CDR1 and CDR2: LGHNA, YNFKEQ. This CDR3 comprises 19 residues. Trimming cost V 0 bases and J 0 bases; bases outside gene matches: 11. CDR3 sequence reads: CASSQEASGILSSYNEQFF. CDR3 nucleotide sequence: TGTGCCAGCAGCCAAGAAGCTAGCGGTATTCTGAGCTCCTACAATGAGCAGTTCTTC.

J is TRBJ2-2 and V is TRBV7-8; D may be TRBD2 (6 bases). Trimming removed 0 bases at V and 3 bases at J, with 8 bases between. CDR3 size: 15 residues. The V gene's germline CDR1 is SGHVS and CDR2 FQNEAQ. CDR3 coding DNA: TGTGCCAGCAGCTTAGCGGGACTTTACACCGGGGAGCTGTTTTTT. It codes for CASSLAGLYTGELFF.

The chain carries TRBV5-1 and TRBJ2-1; 12 bases are shared with TRBD2. There are 15 residues in the CDR3. Unmatched junction bases numbered 6, after V lost 3 bases and J lost 8 bases. From germline, CDR1 is SGHRS and CDR2 YFSETQ. The DNA of the CDR3 is TGCGCCAGCAGCTCGACTAGCGGGAGTGAACATGAGCAGTTCTTC. It codes for CASSSTSGSEHEQFF.

The chain couples TRBV28 to TRBJ1-2, with D perhaps matching TRBD1 (6 bases). Deletions cut 3 bases from V and 0 bases from J, with 17 bases between. This CDR3 contains 17 residues. Germline loops: CDR1 MDHEN, CDR2 SYDVKM. The chain's CDR3 is CASSFRRGWTANYGYTF. For the CDR3, the DNA is TGTGCCAGCAGTTTTCGGAGGGGTTGGACAGCTAACTATGGCTACACCTTC.

The chain recombines TRBV7-9 with TRBJ2-7; a weak D match, TRBD1 (9 bases). The CDR3 length is 17 residues. V was shortened by 4 bases and J by 6 bases, with 25 bases between the two germline ends. The germline V gene encodes CDR1 SEHNR and CDR2 FQNEAQ (reference sequence). CDR3 in amino acids: CASSSQHGGDRVVEQYF. As DNA, the CDR3 is TGTGCCAGCAGCTCACAGCACGGGGGGGACAGGGTTGTCGAGCAGTACTTC.

The rearrangement joins TRBV6-2 or TRBV6-3 to TRBJ2-7; 8 bases align to TRBD2. The CDR3 sequence is 15 residues long. CDR1 MNHEY and CDR2 SVGEGT come from the germline V gene. V gave up 6 bases and J gave up 5 bases; unmatched junction bases: 12. CDR3 sequence reads: CASSSAGLASHEQYF. The CDR3, as DNA: TGTGCCAGCAGCTCCGCCGGACTAGCTTCCCACGAGCAGTACTTC.

V and J are TRBV5-1 and TRBJ2-7, with 10 bases matching TRBD1. The CDR3 is 14 residues long. The germline V gene encodes CDR1 SGHRS and CDR2 YFSETQ. Trimming at V came to 4 bases and at J to 5 bases, leaving 6 bases not matched to a gene. This chain's CDR3 is CASSARDRGHEQYF. The CDR3 bases are TGCGCCAGCAGCGCCCGGGACAGGGGCCACGAGCAGTACTTC.

The chain joins TRBV27 to TRBJ1-2, with TRBD1 matching 9 bases. Losses at the gene ends were 5 bases for V and 4 bases for J; bases not matched to a gene: 5. The length of the CDR3 is 14 residues. CDR1 and CDR2 from the germline V gene are MNHEY and SMNVEV (reference sequence). The CDR3 bases are TGTGCCAGCAGTCCCGGGACAGGGTTCTATGGCTACACCTTC. Translated, it gives CASSPGTGFYGYTF.

V is TRBV9 and J is TRBJ2-1, with a tentative D call TRBD1 (6 bases). The CDR3 extends over 11 amino acids. Germline CDR1 is SGDLS and CDR2 is YYNGEE. V lost 3 bases and J lost 12, with 10 bases in between. DNA for the CDR3: TGTGCCAGCAGCGCCAGGGGTGGGCAGTTCTTC. It encodes CASSARGGQFF. Based on the CDR3 plus reference TRBV9 and TRBJ2-1, the full variable domain is DSGVTQTPKHLITATGQRVTLRCSPRSGDLSVYWYQQSLDQGLQFLIQYYNGEERAKGNILERFSAQQFPDLHSELNLSSLELGDSALYFCASSARGGQFFGPGTRLTVL.